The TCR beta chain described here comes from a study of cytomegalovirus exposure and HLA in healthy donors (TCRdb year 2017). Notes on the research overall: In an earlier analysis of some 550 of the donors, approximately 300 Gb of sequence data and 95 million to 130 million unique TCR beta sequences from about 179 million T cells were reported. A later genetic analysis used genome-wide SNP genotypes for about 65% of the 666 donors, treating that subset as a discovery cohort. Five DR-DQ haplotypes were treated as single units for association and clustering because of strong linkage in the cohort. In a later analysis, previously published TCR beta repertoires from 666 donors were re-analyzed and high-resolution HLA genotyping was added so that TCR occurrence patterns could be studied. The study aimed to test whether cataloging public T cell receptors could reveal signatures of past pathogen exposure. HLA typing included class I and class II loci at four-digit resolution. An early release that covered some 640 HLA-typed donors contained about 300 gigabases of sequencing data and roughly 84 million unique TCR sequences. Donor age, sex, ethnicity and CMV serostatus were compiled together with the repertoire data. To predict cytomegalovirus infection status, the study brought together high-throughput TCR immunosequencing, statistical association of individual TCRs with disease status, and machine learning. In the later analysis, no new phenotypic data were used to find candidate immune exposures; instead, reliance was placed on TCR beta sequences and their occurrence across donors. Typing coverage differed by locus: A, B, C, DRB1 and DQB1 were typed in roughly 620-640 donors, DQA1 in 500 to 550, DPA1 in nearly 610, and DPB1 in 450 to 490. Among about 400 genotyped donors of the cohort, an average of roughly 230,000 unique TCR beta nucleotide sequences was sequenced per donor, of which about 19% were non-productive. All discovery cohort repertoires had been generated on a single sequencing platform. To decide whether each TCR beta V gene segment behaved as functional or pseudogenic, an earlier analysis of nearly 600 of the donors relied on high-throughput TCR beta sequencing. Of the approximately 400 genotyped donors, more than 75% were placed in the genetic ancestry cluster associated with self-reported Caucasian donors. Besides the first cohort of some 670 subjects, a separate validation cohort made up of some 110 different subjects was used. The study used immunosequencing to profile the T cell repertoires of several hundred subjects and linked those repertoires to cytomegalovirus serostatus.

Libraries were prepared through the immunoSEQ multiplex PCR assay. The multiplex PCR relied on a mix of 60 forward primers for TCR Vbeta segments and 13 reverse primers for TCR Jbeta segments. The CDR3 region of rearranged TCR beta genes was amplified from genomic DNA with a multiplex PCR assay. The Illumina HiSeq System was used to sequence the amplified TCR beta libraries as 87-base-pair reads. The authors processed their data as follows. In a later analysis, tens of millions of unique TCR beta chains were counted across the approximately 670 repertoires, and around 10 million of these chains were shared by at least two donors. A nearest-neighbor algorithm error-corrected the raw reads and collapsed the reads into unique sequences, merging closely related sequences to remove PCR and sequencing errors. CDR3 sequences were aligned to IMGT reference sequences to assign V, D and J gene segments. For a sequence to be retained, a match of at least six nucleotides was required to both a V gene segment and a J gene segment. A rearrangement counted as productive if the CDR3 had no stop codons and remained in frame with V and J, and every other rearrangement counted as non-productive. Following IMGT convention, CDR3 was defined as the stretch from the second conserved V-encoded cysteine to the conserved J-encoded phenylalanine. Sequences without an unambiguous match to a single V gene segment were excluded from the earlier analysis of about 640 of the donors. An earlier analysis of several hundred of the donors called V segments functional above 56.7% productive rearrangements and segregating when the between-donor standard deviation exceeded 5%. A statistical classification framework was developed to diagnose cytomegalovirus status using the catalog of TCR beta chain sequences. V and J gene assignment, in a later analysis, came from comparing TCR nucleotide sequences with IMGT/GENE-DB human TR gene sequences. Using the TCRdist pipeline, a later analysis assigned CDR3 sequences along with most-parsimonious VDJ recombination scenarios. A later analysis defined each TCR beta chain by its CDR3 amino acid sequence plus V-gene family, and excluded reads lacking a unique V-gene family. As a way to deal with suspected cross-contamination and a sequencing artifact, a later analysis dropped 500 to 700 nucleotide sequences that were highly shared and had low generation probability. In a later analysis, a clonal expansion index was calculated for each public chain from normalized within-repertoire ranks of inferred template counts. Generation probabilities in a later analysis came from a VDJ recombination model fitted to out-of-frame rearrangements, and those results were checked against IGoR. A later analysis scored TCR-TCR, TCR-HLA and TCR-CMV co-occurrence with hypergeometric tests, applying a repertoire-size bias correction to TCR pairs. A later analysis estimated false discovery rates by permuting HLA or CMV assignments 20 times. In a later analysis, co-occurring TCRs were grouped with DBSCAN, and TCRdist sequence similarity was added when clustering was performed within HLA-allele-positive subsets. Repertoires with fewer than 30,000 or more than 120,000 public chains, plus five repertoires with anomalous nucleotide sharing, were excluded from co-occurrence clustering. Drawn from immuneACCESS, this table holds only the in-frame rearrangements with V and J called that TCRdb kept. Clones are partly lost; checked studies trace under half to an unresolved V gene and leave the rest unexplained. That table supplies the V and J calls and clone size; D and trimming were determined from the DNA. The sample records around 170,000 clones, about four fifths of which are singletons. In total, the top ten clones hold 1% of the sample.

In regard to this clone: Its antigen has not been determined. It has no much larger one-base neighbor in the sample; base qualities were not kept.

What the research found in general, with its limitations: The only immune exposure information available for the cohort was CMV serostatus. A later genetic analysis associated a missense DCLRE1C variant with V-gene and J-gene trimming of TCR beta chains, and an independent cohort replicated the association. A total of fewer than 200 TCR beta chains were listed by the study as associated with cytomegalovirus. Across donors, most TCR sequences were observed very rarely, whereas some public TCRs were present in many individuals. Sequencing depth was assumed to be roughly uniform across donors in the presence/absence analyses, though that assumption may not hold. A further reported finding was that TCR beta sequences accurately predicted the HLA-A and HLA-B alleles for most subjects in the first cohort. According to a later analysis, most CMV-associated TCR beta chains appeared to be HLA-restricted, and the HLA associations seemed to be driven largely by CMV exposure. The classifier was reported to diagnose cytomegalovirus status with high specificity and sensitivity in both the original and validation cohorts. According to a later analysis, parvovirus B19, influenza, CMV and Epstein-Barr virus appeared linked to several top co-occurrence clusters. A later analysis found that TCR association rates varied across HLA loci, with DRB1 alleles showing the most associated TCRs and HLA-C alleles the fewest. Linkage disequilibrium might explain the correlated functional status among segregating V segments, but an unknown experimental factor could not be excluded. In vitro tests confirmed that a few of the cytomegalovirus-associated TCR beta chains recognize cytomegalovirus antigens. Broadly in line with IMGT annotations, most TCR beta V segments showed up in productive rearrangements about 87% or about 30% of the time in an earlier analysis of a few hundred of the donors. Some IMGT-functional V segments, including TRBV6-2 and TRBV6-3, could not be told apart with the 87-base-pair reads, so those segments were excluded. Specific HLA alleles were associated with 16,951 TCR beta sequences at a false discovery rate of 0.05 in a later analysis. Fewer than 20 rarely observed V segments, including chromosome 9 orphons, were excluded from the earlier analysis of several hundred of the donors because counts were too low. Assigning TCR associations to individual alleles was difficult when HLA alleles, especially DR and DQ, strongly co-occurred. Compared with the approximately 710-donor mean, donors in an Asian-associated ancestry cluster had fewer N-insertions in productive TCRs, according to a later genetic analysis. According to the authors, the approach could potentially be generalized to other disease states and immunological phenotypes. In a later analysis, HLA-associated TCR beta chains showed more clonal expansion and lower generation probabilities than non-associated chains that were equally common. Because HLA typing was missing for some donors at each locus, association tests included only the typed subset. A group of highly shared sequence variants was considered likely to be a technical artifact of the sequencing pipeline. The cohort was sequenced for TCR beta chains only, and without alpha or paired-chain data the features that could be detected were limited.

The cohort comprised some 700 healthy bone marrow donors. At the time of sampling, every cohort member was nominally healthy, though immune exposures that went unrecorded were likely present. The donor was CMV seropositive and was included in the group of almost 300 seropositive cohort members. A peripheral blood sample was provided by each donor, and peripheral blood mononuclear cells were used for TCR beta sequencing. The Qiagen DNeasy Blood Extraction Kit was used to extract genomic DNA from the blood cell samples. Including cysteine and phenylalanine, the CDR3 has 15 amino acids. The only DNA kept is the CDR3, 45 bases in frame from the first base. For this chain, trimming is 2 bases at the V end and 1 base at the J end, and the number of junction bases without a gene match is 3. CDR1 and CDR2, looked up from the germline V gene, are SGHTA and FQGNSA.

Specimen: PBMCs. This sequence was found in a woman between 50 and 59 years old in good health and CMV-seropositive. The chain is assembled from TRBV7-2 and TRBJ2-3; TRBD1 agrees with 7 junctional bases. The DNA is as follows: TGTGCCAGCAGCTTACAAGGACAGGGCACAGATACGCAGTATTTT. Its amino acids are CASSLQGQGTDTQYF. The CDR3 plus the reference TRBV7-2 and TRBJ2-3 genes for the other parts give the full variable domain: GAGVSQSPSNKVTEKGKDVELRCDPISGHTALYWYRQSLGQGLEFLIYFQGNSAPDKSGLPSDRFSAERTGGSVSTLTIQRTQQEDSAVYLCASSLQGQGTDTQYFGPGTRLTVL.